This T cell receptor (beta chain) was recorded in a study of T cells in tuberculosis. Cells were sorted from thawed PBMC rested overnight and stained with GMM-loaded CD1B tetramer, viability dye and anti-CD3. C32 glucose monomycolate from Rhodococcus equi was loaded onto the CD1B tetramers. PBMC for tetramer sorting were first depleted of CD14-expressing monocytes. Looked up from germline, CDR1 is SGHRS and CDR2 is YFSETQ. The CDR3 extends over 13 amino acids. Trimming pared 2 bases from V and 3 bases from J, leaving 5 bases between. Sequencing of TCR-alpha and TCR-beta chains was unpaired. Generated by immunoSEQ multiplex PCR, the TCRdb table keeps only in-frame clones and is missing some. This sample yields 70,000 to 95,000 clones, of which roughly 90% are seen a single time; 1.9% belongs to the top ten. Study outcomes and limitations: Some low-affinity tetramer-binding T cells may be absent from this sample.

The chain couples TRBV5-1 to TRBJ2-2; no firm D call. The source material was CD1b-GMM tetramer-negative cells sorted from PBMCs. The clonotype originates from an adult woman with latent tuberculosis. The CDR3 nucleotides read TGCGCCAGCAGCTTTCGAGACACCGGGGAGCTGTTTTTT. Its protein product is CASSFRDTGELFF.